The next 7 T cell receptor beta chains were all read from a single sample in a study of shared clonotypes between healthy human individuals. Data came from immunoSEQ multiplex PCR; TCRdb stores just in-frame clones and leaves some out. Among around 550,000 clones, 90% to 95% were seen once, and the ten largest hold over 0.09%. CD8 cells classed as naive were CD45RO-negative and positively selected for CCR7, excluding terminally differentiated effector memory CD45RA+ cells. Material for sequencing was naive CD8+ T cells sorted from blood. These receptor sequences come from a woman between 25 and 40 years old in good health.

The chain recombines TRBV28 with TRBJ2-1; D may be TRBD1 (6 bases). Trimming left V 8 bases short and J 7 bases short, with 18 bases between. Germline V lookup: CDR1 MDHEN, CDR2 SYDVKM. The CDR3 has 14 amino acids. The CDR3 coding sequence is TGTGCCAGCCAAGCCTATGGACAGCTTAATGAGCAGTTCTTC. It specifies CASQAYGQLNEQFF.

The chain links TRBV9 to TRBJ2-1, with 7 positions matching TRBD2. The CDR3 sequence is 15 residues long. Trimming at V came to 4 bases and at J to 7 bases, leaving 11 bases not matched to a gene. The germline V gene encodes CDR1 SGDLS and CDR2 YYNGEE. In DNA form, the CDR3 reads TGTGCCAGCAGCCCCTTCGGCGGGAGCTTAAATGAGCAGTTCTTC. Translated: CASSPFGGSLNEQFF.

The chain uses TRBV5-1 and TRBJ2-2; 10 bases fit TRBD2. V gave up 0 bases and J gave up 6 bases; unmatched junction bases: 5. Germline CDR1 SGHRS, CDR2 YFSETQ. CDR3 size: 16 residues. CDR3 nucleotides: TGCGCCAGCAGCTTGGCGCTAGCGGGAGAAGCCGGGGAGCTGTTTTTT. This sequence encodes CASSLALAGEAGELFF. Based on the CDR3 plus reference TRBV5-1 and TRBJ2-2, the full variable domain is KAGVTQTPRYLIKTRGQQVTLSCSPISGHRSVSWYQQTPGQGLQFLFEYFSETQRNKGNFPGRFSGRQFSNSRSEMNVSTLELGDSALYLCASSLALAGEAGELFFGEGSRLTVL.

The table lists this clone with a count of one. This chain connects TRBV11-1 to TRBJ2-3; D ambiguous. Germline-derived CDR1 and CDR2 are SGHAT and FQDESV (reference sequence). V was clipped by 5 bases and J by 1 base, with 19 bases between them. The CDR3 runs to 17 residues. The CDR3 coding sequence is TGTGCCAGCAGCCGCCGAAAAACGGGCCAGGGCACAGATACGCAGTATTTT. Residues: CASSRRKTGQGTDTQYF.

The V call is TRBV7-9, the J call TRBJ1-1; TRBD1 aligns across 7 bases. V gave up 5 bases and J gave up 0 bases; unmatched junction bases: 3. The CDR3 spans 14 residues. Germline V gene lookup returns CDR1 SEHNR and CDR2 FQNEAQ (reference sequence). CDR3 nucleotide sequence: TGTGCCAGCAGCGTTACAGGGGTGAACACTGAAGCTTTCTTT. Its protein is CASSVTGVNTEAFF.

A note on this clone: The same CDR3 arises from other DNA sequences in this sample as well. The rearrangement links TRBV7-9 to TRBJ1-1; no reliable D call. The CDR3 loop spans 11 amino acids. V gave up 5 bases and J gave up 10 bases, with 11 bases separating them. Germline V lookup: CDR1 SEHNR, CDR2 FQNEAQ (reference sequence). The CDR3 DNA reads as TGTGCCAGCAGCCTAGGTCCCGCAGCTTTCTTT. This sequence encodes CASSLGPAAFF.

The chain carries TRBV27 and TRBJ2-7; D is possibly TRBD1 or TRBD2 (5 bases each). The germline V gene encodes CDR1 MNHEY and CDR2 SMNVEV (reference sequence). The CDR3 covers 12 residues. Trimming removed 7 bases at V and 2 bases at J, with 9 bases between. The CDR3 spells CASMGEPYEQYF. The CDR3 DNA sequence: TGTGCCAGCATGGGGGAACCCTACGAGCAGTACTTC.